These 21 T cell receptor beta chains were sequenced from one sample in a study of liver allograft versus peripheral blood T cells. Study details: A comparison was made between T cell receptor repertoires in transplanted livers and those in recipients' peripheral blood.

Each CDR3 protein gets one entry after TCRdb re-called the reads with MiXCR. The repertoire has 5,000 to 7,000 distinct CDR3 sequences, around a sixth of them found once; the top ten carry roughly 2.9%. These receptors originate from a human patient who had a liver transplant. Some of these T cells may belong to the graft donor.

This clonotype is termed medium-sized. The J gene is TRBJ1-4, the V gene TRBV28; D unclear. The CDR3 runs to 13 residues. The V end lost 1 base, the J end lost 0 bases, and 0 bases lay between the germline ends. Germline CDR1 reads MDHEN; CDR2 reads SYDVKM. The CDR3 spells CASSLSTNEKLFF. CDR3 coding DNA: TGTGCCAGCAGTTTATCAACTAATGAAAAACTGTTTTTT.

A remark on this clonotype: A read error is likely, as this CDR3 ends without the conserved phenylalanine or tryptophan. This sequence joins TRBV20-1 and TRBJ2-1; D is unclear. CDR1 and CDR2 (germline): DFQATT, SNEGSKA (reference sequence). The length of the CDR3 is 10 residues. V was clipped by 3 bases and J by 8 bases, with 5 bases between them. The CDR3 sequence: CSASYDEQFL. The CDR3, as DNA: TGCAGTGCTAGTTACGATGAGCAGTTCTTA.

The rearrangement joins TRBV12-3 or TRBV12-4 to TRBJ1-5; tentatively, D is TRBD1 (6 bases). V lost 7 bases and J lost 6, with 13 bases in between. CDR3 size: 13 residues. The CDR3 coding sequence is TGTGCCAGCAACGGGGGCGGCAGTCAGCCCCAGCATTTT. Amino acid sequence: CASNGGGSQPQHF.

In its sample, this clonotype ranks as medium-sized. This rearrangement joins TRBV11-2 to TRBJ1-1; TRBD1 agrees at 8 bases. The V gene end was trimmed by 2 bases and the J gene end by 1 base; junction bases not matched to a gene: 12. Germline V gene data show CDR1 as SGHAT and CDR2 as FQNNGV. This CDR3 spans 18 amino acids. The CDR3 nucleotides are TGTGCCAGCAGCTTAATTCTCGGACAGGGAAATCGGAACACTGAAGCTTTCTTT. Residues: CASSLILGQGNRNTEAFF.

The CDR3 DNA reads as TGTGCCAGCAGGCCTTTCATCGCGACTAATGAAAAACTGTTTTTT. Translated, it gives CASRPFIATNEKLFF. The chain is built from TRBV12-3 or TRBV12-4 and TRBJ1-4, with no clear D. V was cut by 6 bases and J by 2 bases, with 13 bases left in between. There are 15 residues in the CDR3.

This clonotype was detected only a few times. The V gene is TRBV24-1, the J gene TRBJ2-3, with a weak D call TRBD1 (5 bases). The germline CDR1 and CDR2 sequences are KGHDR and SFDVKD. The CDR3 length is 15 residues. V dropped 3 bases and J dropped 2 bases, with 11 bases sitting between them. Here the CDR3 reads CATSDTPTATDTQYF. In DNA, the CDR3 is TGTGCCACCAGTGATACCCCGACAGCCACAGATACGCAGTATTTT.

Details on this clonotype: Just one base apart from a much larger clone, this may be a read error. V is TRBV5-5 and J is TRBJ1-4; the D gene is possibly TRBD1 (6 bases). The length of the CDR3 is 14 residues. From germline, CDR1 is SGHKS and CDR2 YYEKEE (reference sequence). CDR3 coding DNA: TGTACCAGCAGCCAAGGGGGTTCGGACGAAAAACTGTTTTTT. It codes for CTSSQGGSDEKLFF.

This clonotype is classed as medium-sized (0.01 to 0.1%). V gene TRBV7-9 combines with J gene TRBJ1-3, with D unclear. Trimming removed 6 bases at V and 4 bases at J, with 13 bases between. The CDR3 length is 14 residues. CDR1 is SEHNR, CDR2 FQNEAQ, per germline (reference sequence). DNA of the CDR3: TGTGCCAGCAGTCGGGCCACCGCCGGAAACACCATATATTTT. This translates into CASSRATAGNTIYF.

The rearrangement links TRBV20-1 to TRBJ2-5; 8 bases match TRBD1. Per the germline V gene, CDR1 is DFQATT and CDR2 is SNEGSKA (reference sequence). V gave up 7 bases and J gave up 3 bases; unmatched junction bases: 10. CDR3 length: 14 amino acids. CDR3: CSVPDRGYEETQYF. The CDR3 DNA is TGCAGTGTACCCGACAGGGGTTACGAAGAGACCCAGTACTTC.

The CDR3 DNA follows: TGCGCCAGCGGACGTCCGGGGAGGACCTCCTACAATGAGCAGTTCTTC. Amino acids: CASGRPGRTSYNEQFF. This sequence joins TRBV10-2 and TRBJ2-1; D may be TRBD2 (6 bases). The V gene's germline CDR1 is WSHSY and CDR2 SAAADI. The V gene lost 8 bases and the J gene lost 0 bases, with 17 bases spanning the gap. The CDR3 spans 16 residues.

The chain couples TRBV6-5 to TRBJ1-4, with D unresolved. V lost 5 bases and J 8 bases, leaving 9 bases between the germline ends. The CDR3 is 12 amino acids. Germline V CDR1 and CDR2: MNHEY, SVGAGI. The CDR3 is CASSGVREKLFF. The CDR3 DNA reads TGTGCCAGCAGTGGAGTCAGGGAAAAACTGTTTTTT.

There are many counts of this clonotype. The chain carries TRBV7-9 and TRBJ2-1; 11 bases line up with TRBD2. This CDR3 is built from 16 residues. The V gene's germline CDR1 is SEHNR and CDR2 FQNEAQ (reference sequence). V was pared by 2 bases and J by 5 bases, with 5 bases of the junction left unmatched. For the CDR3, the DNA is TGTGCCAGCAGCTTATCCCTAGCGGGAGGAGACAATGAGCAGTTCTTC. Amino acid sequence: CASSLSLAGGDNEQFF. Full variable domain (remainder filled in from reference TRBV7-9 and TRBJ2-1): DTGVSQNPRHKITKRGQNVTFRCDPISEHNRLYWYRQTLGQGPEFLTYFQNEAQLEKSRLLSDRFSAERPKGSFSTLEIQRTEQGDSAMYLCASSLSLAGGDNEQFFGPGTRLTVL.

This clonotype is medium-sized in the sample. The rearrangement links TRBV19 to TRBJ1-4, with D possibly matching TRBD1 (6 bases). CDR3 size: 13 residues. Trimming took off 1 base at V and 8 bases at J, with 8 bases between the two ends. Germline CDR1 and CDR2: LNHDA and SQIVND (reference sequence). The CDR3 DNA reads TGTGCCAGTAGTATAGCGACAGGCGAAAAACTGTTTTTT. This codes for CASSIATGEKLFF.

J is TRBJ1-1 and V is TRBV27; 10 nucleotides match TRBD1. V was clipped by 3 bases and J by 10 bases; unmatched bases: 11. Germline V gives CDR1 MNHEY, CDR2 SMNVEV (reference sequence). This CDR3 has 15 amino acids. The CDR3 sequence: CASSFTTGGVSRAFF. Here the CDR3 DNA reads TGTGCCAGCAGTTTCACGACAGGGGGCGTCTCCCGAGCTTTCTTT.

This clonotype was seen a handful of times. The genes are TRBV5-6 and TRBJ1-1; no definite D call. The CDR3 spans 14 residues. Germline-derived CDR1 and CDR2 are SGHDT and YYEEEE. V was cut by 2 bases and J by 4 bases, with 12 bases left in between. CDR3 sequence reads: CASSFLRPGTEAFF. CDR3 nucleotides: TGTGCCAGCAGCTTTCTACGGCCCGGCACTGAAGCTTTCTTT.

The chain carries TRBV10-1 and TRBJ1-3, with a tentative D call TRBD1 (5 bases). The V gene lost 9 bases and the J gene lost 0 bases, with 24 bases spanning the gap. CDR1 is WNHNN and CDR2 is SYGVQD in the germline V gene (reference sequence). The CDR3 is 18 residues long. The CDR3 DNA reads TGCGCCAGACGATATTTACTCCCGGGGGACCCCTCTGGAAACACCATATATTTT. It translates to CARRYLLPGDPSGNTIYF.

In its sample, this clonotype ranks as medium-sized. This chain connects TRBV19 to TRBJ2-1; D may match TRBD1 or TRBD2 (6 bases each). Germline V gene data show CDR1 as LNHDA and CDR2 as SQIVND (reference sequence). This CDR3 spans 16 amino acids. V was trimmed by 1 base and J by 1 base, leaving 11 bases between them. In DNA form, the CDR3 reads TGTGCCAGTAGTATAGTAGGGGGGCCTTCCTACAATGAGCAGTTCTTC. It specifies CASSIVGGPSYNEQFF.

Comment on this clonotype: Since a much larger clone is just one base distant, this may be a read error. The rearrangement uses TRBV6-6 and TRBJ2-1; the D is unclear. Germline V gene lookup returns CDR1 MNHNY and CDR2 SVGAGI (reference sequence). The CDR3 loop spans 14 amino acids. CDR3 amino acids: CATSASASYNEQFF. The CDR3 DNA is TGTGCCACCAGTGCCTCGGCCTCCTACAATGAGCAGTTCTTC.

By share, this clonotype ranks as medium-sized (0.01 to 0.1%). This rearrangement joins TRBV6-6 to TRBJ1-3; maybe TRBD1 (6 bases). Looked up from germline, CDR1 is MNHNY and CDR2 is SVGAGI (reference sequence). The CDR3 sequence is 13 residues long. The V gene lost 6 bases and the J gene lost 4 bases, with 10 bases spanning the gap. CDR3 protein: CASRIRGGNTIYF. The CDR3 region has the DNA TGTGCCAGCAGGATCAGGGGAGGAAACACCATATATTTT.

This clonotype appeared a few times. V gene TRBV7-9 combines with J gene TRBJ1-1; D ambiguous. CDR1 and CDR2 from the germline V gene are SEHNR and FQNEAQ (reference sequence). The CDR3 consists of 13 residues. Trimming pared 3 bases from V and 9 bases from J, leaving 14 bases between. The CDR3 sequence is CASSFPPSAQAFF. As DNA, the CDR3 is TGTGCCAGCAGCTTCCCTCCGTCAGCTCAAGCTTTCTTT.

This clonotype was detected only a few times. This rearrangement joins TRBV9 to TRBJ1-5, with D maybe TRBD1 (5 bases). Germline CDR1 is SGDLS and CDR2 is YYNGEE. V was pared by 4 bases and J by 2 bases, with 10 bases between. The CDR3 is 14 amino acids. CDR3 DNA: TGTGCCAGCAGCTCGAGGGACGGCAATCAGCCCCAGCATTTT. The encoded protein is CASSSRDGNQPQHF.